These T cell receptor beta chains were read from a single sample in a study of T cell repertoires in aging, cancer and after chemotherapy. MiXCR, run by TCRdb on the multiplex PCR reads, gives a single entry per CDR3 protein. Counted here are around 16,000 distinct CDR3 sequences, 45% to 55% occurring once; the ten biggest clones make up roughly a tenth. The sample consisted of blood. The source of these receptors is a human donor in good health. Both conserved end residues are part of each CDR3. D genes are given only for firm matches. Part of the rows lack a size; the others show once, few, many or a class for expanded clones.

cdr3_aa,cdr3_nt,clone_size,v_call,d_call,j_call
CASSFLGGEETQYF,TGTGCCAGCAGCTTCCTCGGAGGCGAAGAGACCCAGTACTTC,.,TRBV5-5,.,TRBJ2-5
CSVYRQNTEAFF,TGCAGCGTTTACAGGCAGAACACTGAAGCTTTCTTT,few,TRBV29-1,.,TRBJ1-1
CASSLDGVKDTQYF,TGTGCCAGCAGCTTAGACGGGGTCAAGGATACGCAGTATTTT,.,TRBV7-2,.,TRBJ2-3
CASEPVLAVLSSYNEQFF,TGTGCCAGCGAACCCGTTCTAGCGGTCTTAAGCTCCTACAATGAGCAGTTCTTC,.,TRBV6-5,TRBD2,TRBJ2-1
CASSLVGVRDIETQYF,TGTGCCAGCAGCTTGGTGGGGGTGAGGGACATAGAGACCCAGTACTTC,.,TRBV5-4,.,TRBJ2-5
CASSTRLAGRGSDEQFF,TGTGCCAGCAGTACCAGACTAGCGGGTCGGGGTTCGGATGAGCAGTTCTTC,.,TRBV12-3/TRBV12-4,TRBD2,TRBJ2-1
CASRPTGANVLTF,TGTGCCAGCCGCCCAACTGGGGCCAACGTCCTGACTTTC,few,TRBV27,.,TRBJ2-6
CASSRDLGDTEAFF,TGTGCCAGTAGTAGGGACCTTGGGGACACTGAAGCTTTCTTT,few,TRBV19,.,TRBJ1-1
CASSEVGGGETQYF,TGTGCCAGCAGCGAGGTGGGCGGTGGGGAGACCCAGTACTTC,few,TRBV12-3/TRBV12-4,.,TRBJ2-5
CSFGQGPYEQYF,TGCAGCTTCGGACAGGGACCCTACGAGCAGTACTTC,.,TRBV29-1,TRBD1,TRBJ2-7
CASSYYGLNTGELFF,TGTGCCAGCAGTTATTATGGTCTGAACACCGGGGAGCTGTTTTTT,few,TRBV6-5,.,TRBJ2-2
CASSYQTRTGSSYEQYF,TGTGCCAGCAGTTACCAAACCAGGACGGGGAGCTCCTACGAGCAGTACTTC,few,TRBV6-6,.,TRBJ2-7
CASSFGASWEGTDTQYF,TGTGCCAGCAGTTTCGGGGCTAGCTGGGAAGGCACAGATACGCAGTATTTT,.,TRBV12-3/TRBV12-4,.,TRBJ2-3
CASSLFPGQQAFF,TGTGCCAGCAGCTTATTTCCGGGACAGCAAGCTTTCTTT,.,TRBV5-5,TRBD1,TRBJ1-1
CASRETGGYGYTF,TGTGCCAGTAGGGAGACAGGGGGCTATGGCTACACCTTC,.,TRBV19,TRBD1,TRBJ1-2
CATVTSGVSYNEQFF,TGTGCCACCGTGACTAGCGGGGTATCCTACAATGAGCAGTTCTTC,few,TRBV19,TRBD2,TRBJ2-1
CSVGQGVYGYTF,TGCAGCGTTGGACAGGGGGTCTATGGCTACACCTTC,.,TRBV29-1,TRBD1,TRBJ1-2
CASSLYYSGGSVEQFF,TGTGCCAGCAGCTTATACTATAGCGGAGGGTCGGTTGAGCAGTTCTTC,.,TRBV11-1,.,TRBJ2-1
CASESSGTGVWYGYTF,TGTGCCAGTGAATCCTCCGGGACAGGGGTATGGTATGGCTACACCTTC,.,TRBV19,TRBD1,TRBJ1-2
CATQGASSGANVLTF,TGTGCCACCCAGGGCGCAAGCTCTGGGGCCAACGTCCTGACTTTC,.,TRBV19,.,TRBJ2-6
CASSPTNADQPQHF,TGTGCCAGCAGCCCGACAAATGCGGATCAGCCCCAGCATTTT,.,TRBV5-4,.,TRBJ1-5
CSVEGTYEKYF,TGCAGCGTTGAAGGAACCTACGAGAAGTACTTC,.,TRBV29-1,.,TRBJ2-7
CASSLPDRGRDYGYTF,TGTGCCAGCTCGCTCCCCGACAGGGGGCGCGACTATGGCTACACCTTC,.,TRBV18,TRBD1,TRBJ1-2
CASSAALTGRDSPLHF,TGTGCCAGCAGTGCGGCCTTGACAGGGAGAGATTCACCCCTCCACTTT,.,TRBV6-1,TRBD1,TRBJ1-6
CAWSVFSGYNEQFF,TGTGCCTGGAGTGTATTTAGCGGCTACAATGAGCAGTTCTTC,.,TRBV30,.,TRBJ2-1
CASSFWGSEQYF,TGTGCCAGCAGTTTCTGGGGGTCCGAGCAGTACTTC,.,TRBV12-3/TRBV12-4,.,TRBJ2-7
CASRGLAGGKGADTQYF,TGTGCCAGCAGGGGACTAGCGGGAGGGAAGGGTGCAGATACGCAGTATTTT,.,TRBV12-3/TRBV12-4,TRBD2,TRBJ2-3
CASSRGGGGTGELFF,TGTGCCAGTAGCCGCGGGGGAGGGGGCACCGGGGAGCTGTTTTTT,.,TRBV19,.,TRBJ2-2
CASSWGAGNEQFF,TGTGCCAGCAGTTGGGGGGCAGGGAATGAGCAGTTCTTC,.,TRBV6-5,.,TRBJ2-1
CATSREWGGDGLFF,TGTGCCACCAGCAGAGAATGGGGAGGAGATGGACTGTTTTTT,medium-sized,TRBV15,.,TRBJ1-4
CASSSRQISNEKLFF,TGTGCCAGCAGTTCCCGACAGATCTCCAATGAAAAACTGTTTTTT,.,TRBV12-3/TRBV12-4,.,TRBJ1-4
CAWSLGESPYEQYF,TGTGCCTGGAGTCTGGGGGAGTCTCCCTACGAGCAGTACTTC,.,TRBV30,.,TRBJ2-7
CASSRDRYSNQPQHF,TGTGCCAGTAGTCGGGACAGGTATAGCAATCAGCCCCAGCATTTT,.,TRBV19,TRBD1,TRBJ1-5
CASSLKSEQYF,TGTGCCAGCAGTTTAAAGAGCGAGCAGTACTTC,few,TRBV12-3/TRBV12-4,.,TRBJ2-7
CASSRTGFNEQYF,TGTGCCAGTAGTCGAACCGGGTTCAACGAGCAGTACTTC,medium-sized,TRBV19,.,TRBJ2-7
CASSETGTGEETQYF,TGTGCCAGCAGTGAAACCGGGACAGGTGAGGAGACCCAGTACTTC,.,TRBV6-2/TRBV6-3,TRBD1,TRBJ2-5
CASSSWAKGNEQFF,TGTGCCAGCAGTTCTTGGGCGAAAGGCAATGAGCAGTTCTTC,.,TRBV12-3/TRBV12-4,.,TRBJ2-1
CASGTQNTGGLFF,TGTGCCAGCGGGACCCAGAACACCGGGGGGCTGTTTTTT,.,TRBV6-5,.,TRBJ2-2
CASSLGGEYEQYF,TGTGCCAGCAGCTTAGGGGGCGAGTACGAGCAGTACTTC,.,TRBV5-6,TRBD1,TRBJ2-7
CASSSRFVWDSNQPQHF,TGTGCCAGCAGCTCACGTTTCGTGTGGGACAGCAATCAGCCCCAGCATTTT,.,TRBV5-5,.,TRBJ1-5